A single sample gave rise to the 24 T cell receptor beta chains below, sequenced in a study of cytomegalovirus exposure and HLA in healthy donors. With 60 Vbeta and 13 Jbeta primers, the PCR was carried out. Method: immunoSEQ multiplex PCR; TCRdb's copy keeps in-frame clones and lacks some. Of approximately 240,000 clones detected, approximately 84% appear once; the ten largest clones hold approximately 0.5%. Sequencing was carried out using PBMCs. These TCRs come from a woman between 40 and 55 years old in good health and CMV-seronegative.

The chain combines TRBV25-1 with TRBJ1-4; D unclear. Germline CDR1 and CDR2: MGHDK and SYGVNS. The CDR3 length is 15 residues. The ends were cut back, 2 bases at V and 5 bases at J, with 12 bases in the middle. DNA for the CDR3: TGTGCCAGCAGTGAAATCGGCAGGATAAATGAAAAACTGTTTTTT. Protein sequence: CASSEIGRINEKLFF.

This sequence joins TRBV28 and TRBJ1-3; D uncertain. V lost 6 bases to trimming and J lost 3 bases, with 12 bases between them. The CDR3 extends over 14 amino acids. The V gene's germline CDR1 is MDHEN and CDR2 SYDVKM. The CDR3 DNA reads TGTGCCAGCAGCCTCCCGGGGTATGGAAACACCATATATTTT. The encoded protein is CASSLPGYGNTIYF.

The chain's CDR3 is CASSLNQVQISNQPQHF. The DNA of the CDR3 is TGTGCCAGCTCTCTCAACCAGGTACAGATTAGCAATCAGCCCCAGCATTTT. The chain has TRBV18 and TRBJ1-5, with D hard to call. The length of the CDR3 is 17 residues. The germline CDR1 and CDR2 sequences are KGHSH and LQKENI. With 6 bases removed from V and 0 bases from J, the gap between germline ends came to 18 bases. Full variable domain (missing parts from reference TRBV18 and TRBJ1-5): NAGVMQNPRHLVRRRGQEARLRCSPMKGHSHVYWYRQLPEEGLKFMVYLQKENIIDESGMPKERFSAEFPKEGPSILRIQQVVRGDSAAYFCASSLNQVQISNQPQHFGDGTRLSIL.

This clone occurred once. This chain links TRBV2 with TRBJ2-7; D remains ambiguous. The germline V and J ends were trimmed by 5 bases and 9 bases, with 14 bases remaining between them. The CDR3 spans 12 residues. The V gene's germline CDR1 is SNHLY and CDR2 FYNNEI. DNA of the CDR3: TGTGCCAGCAGTCCATCCCCGACGGGGCAGTACTTC. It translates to CASSPSPTGQYF.

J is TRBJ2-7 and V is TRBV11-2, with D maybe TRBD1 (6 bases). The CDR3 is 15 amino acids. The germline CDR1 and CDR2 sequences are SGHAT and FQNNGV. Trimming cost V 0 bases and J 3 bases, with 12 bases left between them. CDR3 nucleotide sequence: TGTGCCAGCAGCTTAGATCATGGACAGCTCTACGAGCAGTACTTC. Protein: CASSLDHGQLYEQYF.

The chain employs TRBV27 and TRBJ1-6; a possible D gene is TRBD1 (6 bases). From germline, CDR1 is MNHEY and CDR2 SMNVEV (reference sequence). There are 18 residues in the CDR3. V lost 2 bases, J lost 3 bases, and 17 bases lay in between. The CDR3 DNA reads TGTGCCAGCAGTTTAAGCAGGGACAATTCCATCTATAATTCACCCCTCCACTTT. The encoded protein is CASSLSRDNSIYNSPLHF.

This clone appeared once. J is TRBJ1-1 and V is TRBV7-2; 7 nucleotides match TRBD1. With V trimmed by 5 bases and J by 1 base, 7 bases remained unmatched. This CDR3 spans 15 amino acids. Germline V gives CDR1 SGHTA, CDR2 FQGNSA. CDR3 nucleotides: TGTGCCAGCAGCCGTACAGGGGCACGGAACACTGAAGCTTTCTTT. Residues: CASSRTGARNTEAFF.

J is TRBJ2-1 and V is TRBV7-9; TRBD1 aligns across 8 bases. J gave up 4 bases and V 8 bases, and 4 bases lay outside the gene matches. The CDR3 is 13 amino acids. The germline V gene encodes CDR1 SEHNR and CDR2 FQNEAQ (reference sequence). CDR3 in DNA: TGTGCCAGCGCCAGGGGGCAATACAATGAGCAGTTCTTC. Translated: CASARGQYNEQFF.

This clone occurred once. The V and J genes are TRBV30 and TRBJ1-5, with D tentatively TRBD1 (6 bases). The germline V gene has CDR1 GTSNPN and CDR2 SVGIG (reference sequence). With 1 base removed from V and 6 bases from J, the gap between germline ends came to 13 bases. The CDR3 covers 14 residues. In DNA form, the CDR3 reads TGTGCCTGGAGTGAGGGGGTCGGCGGTCAGCCCCAGCATTTT. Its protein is CAWSEGVGGQPQHF.

The CDR3: CAWRGGATNEKLFF. The CDR3, as DNA: TGTGCCTGGAGGGGGGGGGCAACTAATGAAAAACTGTTTTTT. V and J are TRBV30 and TRBJ1-4; perhaps TRBD1 as D (5 bases). Germline V gene sequence: CDR1 GTSNPN, CDR2 SVGIG (reference sequence). The CDR3 spans 14 residues. Trimming left V 3 bases short and J 0 bases short, with 8 bases between.

CDR3 nucleotides: TGTGCCAGAAGCCACCGGGATTCCGGGGAGCTGTTTTTT. It is translated as CARSHRDSGELFF. The V and J genes are TRBV5-3 and TRBJ2-2, with a tentative D call TRBD2 (5 bases). TRBV5-3 has ORF status, its function being uncertain. The CDR3 consists of 13 residues. Trimming stripped 4 bases from V and 6 bases from J, with 10 bases between.

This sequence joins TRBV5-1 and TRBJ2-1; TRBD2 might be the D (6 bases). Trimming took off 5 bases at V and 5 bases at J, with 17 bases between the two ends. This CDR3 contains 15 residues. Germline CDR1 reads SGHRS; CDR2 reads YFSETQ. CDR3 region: CASRETGLNNNEQFF. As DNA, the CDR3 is TGCGCCAGCAGGGAAACGGGACTCAATAACAATGAGCAGTTCTTC.

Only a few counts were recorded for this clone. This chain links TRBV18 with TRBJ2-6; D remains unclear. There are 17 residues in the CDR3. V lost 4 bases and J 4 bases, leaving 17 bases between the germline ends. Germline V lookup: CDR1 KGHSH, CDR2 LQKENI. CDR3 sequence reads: CASSLTTQPAGANVLTF. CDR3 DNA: TGTGCCAGCTCACTCACGACACAACCAGCCGGGGCCAACGTCCTGACTTTC.

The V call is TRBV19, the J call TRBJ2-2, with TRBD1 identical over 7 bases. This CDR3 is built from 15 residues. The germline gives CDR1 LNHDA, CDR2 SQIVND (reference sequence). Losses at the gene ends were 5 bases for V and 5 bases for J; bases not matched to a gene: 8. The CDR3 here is CASSEQGSGTGELFF. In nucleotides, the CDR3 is TGTGCCAGTAGTGAACAGGGGTCAGGGACCGGGGAGCTGTTTTTT.

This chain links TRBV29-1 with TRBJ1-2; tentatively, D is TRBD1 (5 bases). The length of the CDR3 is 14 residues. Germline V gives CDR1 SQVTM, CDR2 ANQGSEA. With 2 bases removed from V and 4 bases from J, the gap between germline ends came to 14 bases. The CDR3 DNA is TGCAGCGTTGAATCCCCGACAGTCCTCTATGGCTACACCTTC. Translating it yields CSVESPTVLYGYTF.

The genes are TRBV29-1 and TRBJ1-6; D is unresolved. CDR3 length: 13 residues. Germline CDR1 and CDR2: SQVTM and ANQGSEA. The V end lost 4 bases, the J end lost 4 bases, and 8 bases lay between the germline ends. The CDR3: CSVGDFYNSPLHF. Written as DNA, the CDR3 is TGCAGCGTTGGCGACTTTTATAATTCACCCCTCCACTTT.

CDR3 bases: TGTGCCAGCAGTTTATCCATTCTTAGAGGATATGGCTACACCTTC. Residues: CASSLSILRGYGYTF. V is TRBV27 and J is TRBJ1-2; D gene unclear. V lost 0 bases and J 5 bases, leaving 13 bases between the germline ends. This CDR3 comprises 15 residues. Germline V gene sequence: CDR1 MNHEY, CDR2 SMNVEV (reference sequence).

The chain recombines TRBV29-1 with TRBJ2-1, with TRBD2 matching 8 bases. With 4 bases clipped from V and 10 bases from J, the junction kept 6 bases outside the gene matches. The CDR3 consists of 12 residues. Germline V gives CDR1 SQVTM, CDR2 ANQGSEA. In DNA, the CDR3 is TGCAGCGTTGGTGGGACTAGTTACGAGCAGTTCTTC. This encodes CSVGGTSYEQFF.

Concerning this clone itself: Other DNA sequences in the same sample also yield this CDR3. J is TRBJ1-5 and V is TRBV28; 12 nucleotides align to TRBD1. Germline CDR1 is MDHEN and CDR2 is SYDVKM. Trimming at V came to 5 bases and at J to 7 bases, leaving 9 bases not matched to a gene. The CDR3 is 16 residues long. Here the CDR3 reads CASSPPGTGGRQPQHF. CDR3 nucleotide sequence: TGTGCCAGCAGTCCCCCAGGGACAGGGGGCCGACAGCCCCAGCATTTT.

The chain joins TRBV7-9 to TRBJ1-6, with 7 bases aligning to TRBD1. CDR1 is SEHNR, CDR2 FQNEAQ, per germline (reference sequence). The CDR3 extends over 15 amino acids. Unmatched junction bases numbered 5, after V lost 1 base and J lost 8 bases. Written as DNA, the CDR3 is TGTGCCAGCAGCTTAGAGAGGACAGGCGATTCACCCCTCCACTTT. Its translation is CASSLERTGDSPLHF.

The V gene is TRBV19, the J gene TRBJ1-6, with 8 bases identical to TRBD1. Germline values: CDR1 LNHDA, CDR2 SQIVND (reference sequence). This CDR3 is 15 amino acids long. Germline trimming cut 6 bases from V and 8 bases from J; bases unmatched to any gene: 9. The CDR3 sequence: CASRQNGQGHSPLHF. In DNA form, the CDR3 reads TGTGCCAGTAGGCAGAACGGACAGGGTCATTCACCCCTCCACTTT.

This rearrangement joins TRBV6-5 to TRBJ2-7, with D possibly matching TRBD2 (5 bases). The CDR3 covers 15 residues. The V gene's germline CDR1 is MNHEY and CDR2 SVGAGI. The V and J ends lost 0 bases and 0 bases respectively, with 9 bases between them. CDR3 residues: CASSYSEAYSYEQYF. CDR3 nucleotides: TGTGCCAGCAGTTACTCGGAGGCCTACTCCTACGAGCAGTACTTC.

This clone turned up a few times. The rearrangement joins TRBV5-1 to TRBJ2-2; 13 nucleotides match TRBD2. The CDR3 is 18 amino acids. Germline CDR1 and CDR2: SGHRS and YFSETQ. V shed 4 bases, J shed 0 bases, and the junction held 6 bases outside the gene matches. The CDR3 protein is CASSPRTSGGPNTGELFF. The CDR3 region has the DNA TGCGCCAGCAGCCCGAGGACTAGCGGGGGTCCGAACACCGGGGAGCTGTTTTTT.

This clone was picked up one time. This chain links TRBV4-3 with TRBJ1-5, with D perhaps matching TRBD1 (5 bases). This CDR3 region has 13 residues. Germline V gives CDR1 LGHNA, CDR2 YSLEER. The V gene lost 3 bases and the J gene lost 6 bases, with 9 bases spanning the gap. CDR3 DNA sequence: TGCGCCAGCAGCCAGCAGGGTTTTCAGCCCCAGCATTTT. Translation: CASSQQGFQPQHF.